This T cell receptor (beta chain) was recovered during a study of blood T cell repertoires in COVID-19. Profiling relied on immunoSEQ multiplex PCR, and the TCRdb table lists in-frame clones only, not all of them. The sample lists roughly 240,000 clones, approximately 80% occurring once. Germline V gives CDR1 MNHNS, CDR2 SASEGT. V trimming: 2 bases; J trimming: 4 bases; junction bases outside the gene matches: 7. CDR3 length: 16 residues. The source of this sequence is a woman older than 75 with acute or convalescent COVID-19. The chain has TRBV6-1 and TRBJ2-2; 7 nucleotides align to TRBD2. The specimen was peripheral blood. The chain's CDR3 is CASSERASGSTGELFF. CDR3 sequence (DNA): TGTGCCAGCAGTGAAAGGGCTAGCGGTAGCACCGGGGAGCTGTTTTTT.